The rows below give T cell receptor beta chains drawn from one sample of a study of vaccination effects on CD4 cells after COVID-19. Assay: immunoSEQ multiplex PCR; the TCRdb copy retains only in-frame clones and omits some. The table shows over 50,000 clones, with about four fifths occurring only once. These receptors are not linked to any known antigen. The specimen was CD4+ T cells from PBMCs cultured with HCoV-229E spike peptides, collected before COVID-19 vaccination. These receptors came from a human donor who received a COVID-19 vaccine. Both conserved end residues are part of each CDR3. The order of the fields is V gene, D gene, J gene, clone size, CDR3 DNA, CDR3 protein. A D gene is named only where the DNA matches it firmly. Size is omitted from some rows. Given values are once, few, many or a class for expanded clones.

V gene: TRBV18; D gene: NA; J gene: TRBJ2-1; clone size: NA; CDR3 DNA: TGTGCCAGCTCACCACTTCAGGAAATAACGAATGAGCAGTTCTTC; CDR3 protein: CASSPLQEITNEQFF
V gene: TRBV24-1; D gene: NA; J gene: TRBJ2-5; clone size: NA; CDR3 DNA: TGTGCCACCAGTGATTTCAAGACAGGACAAGAGACCCAGTACTTC; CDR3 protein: CATSDFKTGQETQYF
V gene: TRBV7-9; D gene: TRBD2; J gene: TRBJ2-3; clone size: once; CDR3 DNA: TGTGCCAGCAGCGCGGGACTAGCGGTCACAGATACGCAGTATTTT; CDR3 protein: CASSAGLAVTDTQYF
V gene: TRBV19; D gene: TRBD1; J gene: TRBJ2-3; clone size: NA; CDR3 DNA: TGTGCCAGTAGCCGACAGGGGGCGGGTGATACGCAGTATTTT; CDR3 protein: CASSRQGAGDTQYF
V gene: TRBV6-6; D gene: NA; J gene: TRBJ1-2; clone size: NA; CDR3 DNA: TGTGCCAGCAGCAAGAGGCGGGGGGGAAACTATGGCTACACCTTC; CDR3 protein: CASSKRRGGNYGYTF
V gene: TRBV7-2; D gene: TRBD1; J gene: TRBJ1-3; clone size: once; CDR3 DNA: TGTGCCAGCAGACAAATAACAGGGGAGCCTGGAAACACCATATATTTT; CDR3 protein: CASRQITGEPGNTIYF
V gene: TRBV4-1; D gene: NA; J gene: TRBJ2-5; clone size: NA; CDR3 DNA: TGCGCCAGCAGCCAAGATGAAGAGAGGAGGAAAGAGACCCAGTACTTC; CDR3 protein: CASSQDEERRKETQYF
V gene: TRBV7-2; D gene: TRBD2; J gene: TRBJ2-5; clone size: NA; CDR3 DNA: TGTGCCAGCAGCTCCGGACTAGCGGGGGGGCAAGAGACCCAGTACTTC; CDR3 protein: CASSSGLAGGQETQYF
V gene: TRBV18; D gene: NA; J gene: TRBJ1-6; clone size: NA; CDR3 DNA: TGTGCCAGCTCACCGATAACAGGGCATAATTCACCCCTCCACTTT; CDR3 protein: CASSPITGHNSPLHF
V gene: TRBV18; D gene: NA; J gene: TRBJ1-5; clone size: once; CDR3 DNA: TGTGCCAGCTCACCAAATTCACAGAGCAATCAGCCCCAGCATTTT; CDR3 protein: CASSPNSQSNQPQHF
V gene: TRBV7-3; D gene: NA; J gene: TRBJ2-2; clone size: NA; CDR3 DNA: TGTGCCAGCAGCCCACCCCTTGGGGCGGGTACCGGGGAGCTGTTTTTT; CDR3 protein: CASSPPLGAGTGELFF
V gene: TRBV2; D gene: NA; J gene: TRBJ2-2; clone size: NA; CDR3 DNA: TGTGCCAGCATGGGGTACGGGGAGCTGTTTTTT; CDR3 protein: CASMGYGELFF
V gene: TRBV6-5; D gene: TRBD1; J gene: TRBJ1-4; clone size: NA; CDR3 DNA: TGTGCCACCCGACAGGGGACTAATGAAAAACTGTTTTTT; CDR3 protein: CATRQGTNEKLFF
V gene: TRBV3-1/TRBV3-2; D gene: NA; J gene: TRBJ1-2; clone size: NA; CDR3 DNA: TGTGCCAGCAGCCAGGCTAACTATGGCTACACCTTC; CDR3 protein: CASSQANYGYTF
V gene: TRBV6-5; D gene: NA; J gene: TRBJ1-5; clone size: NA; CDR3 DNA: TGTGCCAGCAGTCGGACAGCAATTCTGGATCAGCCCCAGCATTTT; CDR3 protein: CASSRTAILDQPQHF
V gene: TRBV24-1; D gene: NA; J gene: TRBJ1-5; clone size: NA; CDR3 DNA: TGTGCCACCAGTGAACAGGGCAATCAGCCCCAGCATTTT; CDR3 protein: CATSEQGNQPQHF
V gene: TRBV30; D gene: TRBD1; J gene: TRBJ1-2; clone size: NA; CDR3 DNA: TGTGCCTGGAGTGTGCAGGGGGGTTATGGCTACACCTTC; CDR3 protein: CAWSVQGGYGYTF
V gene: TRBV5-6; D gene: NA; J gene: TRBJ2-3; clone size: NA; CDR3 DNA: TGTGCCAGCAGCTTGGCCATTGGAGGAGATACGCAGTATTTT; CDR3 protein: CASSLAIGGDTQYF
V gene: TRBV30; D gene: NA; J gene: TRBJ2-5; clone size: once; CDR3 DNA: TGTGCCTGGAGGACCTTTGACGGAAGGCAAGAGACCCAGTACTTC; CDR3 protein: CAWRTFDGRQETQYF
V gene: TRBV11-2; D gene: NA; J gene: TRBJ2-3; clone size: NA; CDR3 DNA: TGTGCCAGCAGCTTAGCGGGCAGGATTACAGATACGCAGTATTTT; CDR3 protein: CASSLAGRITDTQYF
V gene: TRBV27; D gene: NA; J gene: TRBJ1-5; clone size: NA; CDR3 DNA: TGTGCCAGCAGTACACTGACCCTCTTGCCGCCCCAGCATTTT; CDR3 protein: CASSTLTLLPPQHF
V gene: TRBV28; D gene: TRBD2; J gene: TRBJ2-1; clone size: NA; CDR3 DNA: TGTGCCAGCTGTCGGGGGGTCTCCTACAATGAGCAGTTCTTC; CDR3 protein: CASCRGVSYNEQFF
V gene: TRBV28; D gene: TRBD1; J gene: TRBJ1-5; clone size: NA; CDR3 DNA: TGTGCCAGCAGTCCAAGACAGGGGGCGAGCAATCAGCCCCAGCATTTT; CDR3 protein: CASSPRQGASNQPQHF
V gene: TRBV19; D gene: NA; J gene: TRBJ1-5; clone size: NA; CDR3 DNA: TGTGCCAGTACTCCTAGAGGCAGTCAGCCCTCGCAGCATTTT; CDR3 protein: CASTPRGSQPSQHF
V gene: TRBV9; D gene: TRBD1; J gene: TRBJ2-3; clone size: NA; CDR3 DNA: TGTGCCAGCAGCGTAAACAGGGGGCCCACAGATACGCAGTATTTT; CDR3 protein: CASSVNRGPTDTQYF
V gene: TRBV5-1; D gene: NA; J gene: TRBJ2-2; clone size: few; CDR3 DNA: TGCGCCAGCAGCTTGGGTGGGGCCACCGGGGAGCTGTTTTTT; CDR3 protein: CASSLGGATGELFF
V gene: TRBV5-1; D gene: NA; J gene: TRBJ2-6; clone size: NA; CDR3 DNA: TGCGCCAGCAGCTTGGCGTTGGCAGGGGAGTCTGGGGCCAACGTCCTGACTTTC; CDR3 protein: CASSLALAGESGANVLTF
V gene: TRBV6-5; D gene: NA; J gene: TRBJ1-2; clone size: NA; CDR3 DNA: TGTGCCAGCAGTCCCCTGCCCCCGGGATTTTATGGCTACACCTTC; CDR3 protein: CASSPLPPGFYGYTF
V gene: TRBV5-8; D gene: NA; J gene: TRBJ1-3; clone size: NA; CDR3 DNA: TGTGCCAGCAGCTTGCAGGACCTCGCCTCTGGAAACACCATATATTTT; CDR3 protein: CASSLQDLASGNTIYF
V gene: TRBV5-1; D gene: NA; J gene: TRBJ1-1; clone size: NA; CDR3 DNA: TGCGCCAGCAGCTCCCCGACAGAGAACACTGAAGCTTTCTTT; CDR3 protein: CASSSPTENTEAFF
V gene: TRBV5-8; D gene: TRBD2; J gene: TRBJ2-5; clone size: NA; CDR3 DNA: TGTGCCAGCCGGTCGAAAGCGGGGGTAGAGACCCAGTACTTC; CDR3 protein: CASRSKAGVETQYF
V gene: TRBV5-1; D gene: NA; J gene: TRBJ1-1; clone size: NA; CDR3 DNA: TGCGCCAGCAGCTTAGTGATGAACACTGAAGCTTTCTTT; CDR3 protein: CASSLVMNTEAFF
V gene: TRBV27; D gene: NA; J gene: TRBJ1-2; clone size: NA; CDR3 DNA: TGTGCCAGCAGTTTAAAGCCAGCCCCAGCTAACTATGGCTACACCTTC; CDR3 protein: CASSLKPAPANYGYTF
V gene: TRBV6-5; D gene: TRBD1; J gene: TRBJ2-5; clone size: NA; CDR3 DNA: TGTGCCAGCAGTCTCGGACAGGAACGAGAGACCCAGTACTTC; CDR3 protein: CASSLGQERETQYF
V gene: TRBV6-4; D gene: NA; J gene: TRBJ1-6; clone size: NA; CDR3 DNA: TGTGCCAGCAGGGGGGACCCCAACTCGGGGTCACCCCTCCACTTT; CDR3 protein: CASRGDPNSGSPLHF
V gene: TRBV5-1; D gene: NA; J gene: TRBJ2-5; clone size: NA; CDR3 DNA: TGCGCCAGCAGCTTGGTAGAGACCCAGTACTTC; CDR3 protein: CASSLVETQYF
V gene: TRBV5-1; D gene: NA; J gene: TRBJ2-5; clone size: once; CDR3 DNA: TGCGCCAGCAGCTTTCGGGGGGCGCGGGAGGAGACCCAGTACTTC; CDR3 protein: CASSFRGAREETQYF
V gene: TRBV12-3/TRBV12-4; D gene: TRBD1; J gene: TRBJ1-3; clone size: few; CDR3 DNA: TGTGCCAGCAGTTTGACAGGGGGAAACACCATATATTTT; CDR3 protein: CASSLTGGNTIYF
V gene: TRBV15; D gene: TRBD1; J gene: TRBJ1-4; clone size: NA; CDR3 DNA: TGTGCCACCAGCAGGGACAGGGGGGATGAAAAACTGTTTTTT; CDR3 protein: CATSRDRGDEKLFF
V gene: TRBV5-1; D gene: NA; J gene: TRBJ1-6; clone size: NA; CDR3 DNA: TGCGCCAGCAGCCCATCAGGGGTGGGTTCACCCCTCCACTTT; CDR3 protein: CASSPSGVGSPLHF
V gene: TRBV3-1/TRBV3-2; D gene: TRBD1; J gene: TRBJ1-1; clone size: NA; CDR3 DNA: TGTGCCAGCAGCCAAGAATTGACAGGGGGTATGACTTTCTTT; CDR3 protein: CASSQELTGGMTFF
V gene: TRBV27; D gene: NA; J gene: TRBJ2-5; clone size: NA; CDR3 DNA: TGTGCCAGCAGTTTTCAAGGTTGGGAGACCCAGTACTTC; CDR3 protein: CASSFQGWETQYF
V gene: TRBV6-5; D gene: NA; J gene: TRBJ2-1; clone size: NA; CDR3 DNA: TGTGCCAGCAGTTACGTGAGCTCCTACAATGAGCAGTTCTTC; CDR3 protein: CASSYVSSYNEQFF
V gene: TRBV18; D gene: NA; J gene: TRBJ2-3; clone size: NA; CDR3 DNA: TGTGCCAGCTCTGCGACTGGGACAGATACGCAGTATTTT; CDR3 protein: CASSATGTDTQYF
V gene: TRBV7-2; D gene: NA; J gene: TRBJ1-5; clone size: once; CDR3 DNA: TGTGCCAGCAGCTGGCGGCAAAATCAGCCCCAGCATTTT; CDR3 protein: CASSWRQNQPQHF
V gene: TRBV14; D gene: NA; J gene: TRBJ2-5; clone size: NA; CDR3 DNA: TGTGCCAGCAGCCAAGATCATGGAGGGCCCGACGTGGGAGAGACCCAGTACTTC; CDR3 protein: CASSQDHGGPDVGETQYF
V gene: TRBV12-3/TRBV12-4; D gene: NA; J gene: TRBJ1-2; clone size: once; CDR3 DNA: TGTGCCAGCAGTGGGGGGGCAGTGCGTGGCTACACCTTC; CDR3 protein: CASSGGAVRGYTF